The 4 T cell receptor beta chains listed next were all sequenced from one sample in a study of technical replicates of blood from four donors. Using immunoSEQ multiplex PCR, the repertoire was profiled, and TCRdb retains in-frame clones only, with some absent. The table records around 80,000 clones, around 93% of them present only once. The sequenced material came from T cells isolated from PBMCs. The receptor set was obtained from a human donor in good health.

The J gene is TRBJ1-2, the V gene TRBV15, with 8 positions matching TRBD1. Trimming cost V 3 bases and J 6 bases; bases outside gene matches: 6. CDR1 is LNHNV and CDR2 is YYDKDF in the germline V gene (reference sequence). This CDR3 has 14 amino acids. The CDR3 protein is CATSRGQDLDGYTF. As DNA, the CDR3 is TGTGCCACCAGCAGGGGACAGGACCTGGATGGCTACACCTTC.

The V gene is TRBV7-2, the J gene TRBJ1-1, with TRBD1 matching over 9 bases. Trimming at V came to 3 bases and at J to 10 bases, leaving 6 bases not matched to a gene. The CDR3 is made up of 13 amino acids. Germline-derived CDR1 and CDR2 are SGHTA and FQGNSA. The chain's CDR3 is CASSLDRGRGAFF. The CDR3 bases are TGTGCCAGCAGCTTGGACAGGGGTCGGGGAGCTTTCTTT.

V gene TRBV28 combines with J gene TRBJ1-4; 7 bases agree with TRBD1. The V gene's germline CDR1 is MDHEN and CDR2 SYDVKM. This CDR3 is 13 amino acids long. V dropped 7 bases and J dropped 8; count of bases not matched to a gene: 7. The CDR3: CASKGATWEKLFF. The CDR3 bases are TGTGCCAGCAAGGGGGCAACGTGGGAAAAACTGTTTTTT.

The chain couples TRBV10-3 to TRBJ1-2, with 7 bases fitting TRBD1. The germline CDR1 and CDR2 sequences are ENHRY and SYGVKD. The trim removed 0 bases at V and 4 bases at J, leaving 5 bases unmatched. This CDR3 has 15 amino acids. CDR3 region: CAISESGGGSYGYTF. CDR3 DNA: TGTGCCATCAGTGAGTCAGGAGGGGGCAGCTATGGCTACACCTTC.